The rows below give T cell receptor beta chains drawn from one sample of a study of cytomegalovirus exposure and HLA in healthy donors. TCRdb keeps only in-frame clones here, not all; method: immunoSEQ multiplex PCR. Of fewer than 120,000 clones listed, under 85% are singletons. Source material: PBMCs. These receptor sequences come from a man between 25 and 39 years old in good health and CMV-seropositive. The CDR3 runs from the conserved cysteine through the conserved F or W. D genes are given only for firm matches. Clone size is not always given. Where it is, it says once, few, many or a class for expanded clones.

>TRBV4-2|NA|TRBJ1-2|NA
CASSQDYQGLNYGYTF
TGTGCCAGCAGCCAAGATTATCAGGGGCTTAACTATGGCTACACCTTC
>TRBV7-3|NA|TRBJ2-1|NA
CASSQQTASSYNEQFF
TGTGCCAGCAGCCAACAGACGGCCAGCTCCTACAATGAGCAGTTCTTC
>TRBV14|NA|TRBJ2-3|NA
CASSQGGGVAQYF
TGTGCCAGCAGCCAAGGAGGAGGCGTTGCGCAGTATTTT
>TRBV19|TRBD2|TRBJ2-1|NA
CASSNLAGGGEQFF
TGTGCCAGTAGTAATCTAGCGGGGGGGGGCGAGCAGTTCTTC
>TRBV6-4|TRBD1|TRBJ1-1|NA
CASKMPGQPNTEAFF
TGTGCCAGCAAGATGCCGGGACAGCCGAACACTGAAGCTTTCTTT
>TRBV9|NA|TRBJ2-3|NA
CASSPLRGIDGTDTQYF
TGTGCCAGCAGCCCCTTAAGGGGGATAGATGGCACAGATACGCAGTATTTT
>TRBV28|NA|TRBJ2-6|NA
CASSSTGANVLTF
TGTGCCAGCAGTTCTACTGGGGCCAACGTCCTGACTTTC
>TRBV25-1|NA|TRBJ2-7|few
CASSEYGGDEQYF
TGTGCCAGCAGTGAATATGGAGGGGACGAGCAGTACTTC
>TRBV5-6|NA|TRBJ2-7|NA
CASSLAQPRTYEQYF
TGTGCCAGCAGCTTGGCACAGCCCAGAACCTACGAGCAGTACTTC
>TRBV6-4|NA|TRBJ1-5|NA
CASPNPQPQHF
TGTGCCAGCCCTAACCCCCAGCCCCAGCATTTT
>TRBV11-2|NA|TRBJ1-6|NA
CASSFQVINSPLHF
TGTGCCAGCAGCTTCCAGGTGATTAATTCACCCCTCCACTTT
>TRBV25-1|NA|TRBJ2-3|few
CASSRTQWLEYF
TGTGCCAGCAGCCGGACTCAATGGTTGGAGTATTTT
>TRBV11-3|TRBD2|TRBJ2-2|NA
CASSSFSGGASGELFF
TGTGCCAGCAGCTCGTTTAGCGGGGGGGCCTCCGGGGAGCTGTTTTTT
>TRBV4-1|NA|TRBJ2-1|few
CASSPSPVLTGDTYNEQFF
TGCGCCAGCAGCCCTTCTCCGGTTCTAACGGGGGATACCTACAATGAGCAGTTCTTC
>TRBV2|NA|TRBJ2-1|many
CASMIGASYNEQFF
TGTGCCAGCATGATTGGGGCCTCCTACAATGAGCAGTTCTTC
>TRBV7-7|NA|TRBJ2-7|NA
CASSSSTGYEQYF
TGTGCCAGCAGCTCATCGACAGGATACGAGCAGTACTTC
>TRBV5-5|NA|TRBJ1-5|NA
CASSADSNQPQHF
TGTGCCAGCAGCGCAGATAGCAATCAGCCCCAGCATTTT
>TRBV30|NA|TRBJ2-1|NA
CAWSWLRDEQFF
TGTGCCTGGAGTTGGTTGAGGGATGAGCAGTTCTTC
>TRBV7-8|NA|TRBJ2-3|NA
CASGRGPADTQYF
TGTGCCAGCGGGCGGGGGCCCGCGGATACGCAGTATTTT
>TRBV5-1|TRBD2|TRBJ2-3|NA
CASSLVASGGSSTDTQYF
TGCGCCAGCAGCTTGGTGGCTAGCGGGGGGTCTAGCACAGATACGCAGTATTTT
>TRBV7-2|TRBD2|TRBJ2-4|NA
CASSLGGGRDIQYF
TGTGCCAGCAGCTTAGGGGGAGGGAGGGACATTCAGTACTTC
>TRBV28|TRBD1|TRBJ2-7|NA
CASRIPGQGVSVSYEQYF
TGTGCCAGCAGGATTCCGGGACAGGGGGTATCAGTCTCCTACGAGCAGTACTTC
>TRBV18|TRBD1|TRBJ1-1|NA
CASSPPDGTVEAFF
TGTGCCAGCTCACCGCCAGACGGGACAGTTGAAGCTTTCTTT
>TRBV30|TRBD1|TRBJ1-5|NA
CAWSGTGGSNQPQHF
TGTGCCTGGAGTGGGACAGGGGGAAGCAATCAGCCCCAGCATTTT
>TRBV28|NA|TRBJ2-2|NA
CASSSRNTGELFF
TGTGCCAGCTCGAGTCGGAACACCGGGGAGCTGTTTTTT
>TRBV2|TRBD1|TRBJ1-4|NA
CASSEDRGWEKLFF
TGTGCCAGCAGTGAAGACAGGGGCTGGGAAAAACTGTTTTTT
>TRBV4-3|TRBD1|TRBJ2-2|NA
CASSQYGTGATGELFF
TGCGCCAGCAGCCAATACGGGACAGGGGCCACCGGGGAGCTGTTTTTT
>TRBV6-1|TRBD2|TRBJ2-1|NA
CASLRQRGTYNEQFF
TGTGCCAGCTTACGCCAGCGGGGGACATACAATGAGCAGTTCTTC
>TRBV7-2|NA|TRBJ1-1|few
CASSWRRNTEAFF
TGTGCCAGCAGCTGGCGGAGGAACACTGAAGCTTTCTTT
>TRBV18|TRBD2|TRBJ2-5|NA
CASSPISRGEVEQYF
TGTGCCAGCTCACCAATCTCGCGGGGGGAAGTAGAGCAGTACTTC
>TRBV6-5|TRBD1|TRBJ1-4|NA
CASSPGQGGEKLFF
TGTGCCAGCAGCCCAGGCCAGGGGGGTGAAAAACTGTTTTTT
>TRBV30|NA|TRBJ2-5|NA
CAWSPRGDHFQETQYF
TGTGCCTGGAGTCCACGGGGTGATCACTTCCAAGAGACCCAGTACTTC
>TRBV6-6|TRBD1|TRBJ2-3|NA
CASSTGTGNPDTQYF
TGTGCCAGCAGTACCGGGACAGGGAACCCAGATACGCAGTATTTT
>TRBV19|NA|TRBJ1-5|NA
CASSPNRQGKSQPQHF
TGTGCCAGTAGTCCAAACCGGCAGGGGAAAAGTCAGCCCCAGCATTTT
>TRBV25-1|TRBD1|TRBJ2-7|NA
CASSDGTGYYEQYF
TGTGCCAGCAGTGACGGGACAGGGTACTACGAGCAGTACTTC
>TRBV12-5|NA|TRBJ1-5|NA
CASGSRPGIKWDQPQHF
TGTGCTAGTGGGTCACGCCCCGGGATTAAGTGGGATCAGCCCCAGCATTTT
>TRBV19|TRBD2|TRBJ2-3|once
CASSSGGWSTDTQYF
TGTGCCAGTAGTAGCGGGGGGTGGAGCACAGATACGCAGTATTTT
>TRBV11-2|TRBD1|TRBJ2-4|once
CASSLSTGRVEGNIQYF
TGTGCCAGCAGCTTATCGACAGGGAGAGTCGAGGGGAACATTCAGTACTTC
>TRBV11-2|TRBD2|TRBJ2-1|NA
CASSLGTSLSNEQFF
TGTGCCAGCAGCTTGGGGACTAGTTTGTCCAATGAGCAGTTCTTC
>TRBV7-6|TRBD2|TRBJ2-7|few
CASSLLWTSGAYEQYF
TGTGCCAGCAGCTTATTGTGGACTAGCGGAGCCTACGAGCAGTACTTC
>TRBV9|NA|TRBJ2-5|NA
CASSERQTQETQYF
TGTGCCAGCAGCGAGAGACAGACCCAAGAGACCCAGTACTTC
>TRBV6-5|TRBD2|TRBJ2-7|NA
CASSYSGLAVYEQYF
TGTGCCAGCAGTTACTCGGGACTAGCGGTCTACGAGCAGTACTTC
>TRBV19|TRBD1|TRBJ1-1|NA
CASTQQGANTEAFF
TGTGCCAGTACCCAACAGGGGGCGAACACTGAAGCTTTCTTT
>TRBV9|TRBD1|TRBJ1-1|NA
CASSVDEGARVGTEAFF
TGTGCCAGCAGCGTAGATGAGGGGGCAAGGGTGGGCACTGAAGCTTTCTTT
>TRBV27|NA|TRBJ1-1|NA
CASSQTSGTEAFF
TGTGCCAGCAGTCAGACATCTGGCACTGAAGCTTTCTTT
>TRBV19|NA|TRBJ2-7|NA
CASSIGELQGGYEQYF
TGTGCCAGTAGTATAGGAGAACTGCAGGGAGGCTACGAGCAGTACTTC
>TRBV23-1|TRBD1|TRBJ2-2|NA
CASSPGGVLAGELFF
TGCGCCAGCAGTCCAGGGGGCGTTTTAGCCGGGGAGCTGTTTTTT
>TRBV11-2|TRBD1|TRBJ1-4|NA
CASSSGGGPHEKLFF
TGTGCCAGCAGCTCGGGAGGGGGCCCCCATGAAAAACTGTTTTTT
>TRBV19|TRBD1|TRBJ1-1|NA
CASTPGQGNTEAFF
TGTGCCAGTACTCCGGGACAGGGGAACACTGAAGCTTTCTTT